The sequence of this T cell receptor (beta chain) was determined in a study of blood T cell repertoires in COVID-19. The wider study: Spain, Italy and the United States supplied samples that represented acute and convalescent COVID-19. From T cells, B-cell-depleted T cells, or PBMCs came the material, which was cDNA or gDNA.

The table came from immunoSEQ multiplex PCR; TCRdb's copy has only in-frame clones and leaves some out. The sample lists about 230,000 clones; almost 85% were seen once. Germline CDR1 reads KGHSH; CDR2 reads LQKENI. Trimming stripped 0 bases from V and 0 bases from J, with 11 bases between. The CDR3 runs 16 residues. Enrolment of Seattle patients took place during active infection, and they were followed longitudinally. This chain links TRBV18 with TRBJ1-2, with D possibly being TRBD1 (5 bases). The sequence was obtained from a man in his fifties or sixties with COVID-19, enrolled during active disease. Sample: peripheral blood. CDR3: CASSPPGGNANYGYTF. The CDR3 region has the DNA TGTGCCAGCTCACCACCGGGGGGGAATGCTAACTATGGCTACACCTTC.